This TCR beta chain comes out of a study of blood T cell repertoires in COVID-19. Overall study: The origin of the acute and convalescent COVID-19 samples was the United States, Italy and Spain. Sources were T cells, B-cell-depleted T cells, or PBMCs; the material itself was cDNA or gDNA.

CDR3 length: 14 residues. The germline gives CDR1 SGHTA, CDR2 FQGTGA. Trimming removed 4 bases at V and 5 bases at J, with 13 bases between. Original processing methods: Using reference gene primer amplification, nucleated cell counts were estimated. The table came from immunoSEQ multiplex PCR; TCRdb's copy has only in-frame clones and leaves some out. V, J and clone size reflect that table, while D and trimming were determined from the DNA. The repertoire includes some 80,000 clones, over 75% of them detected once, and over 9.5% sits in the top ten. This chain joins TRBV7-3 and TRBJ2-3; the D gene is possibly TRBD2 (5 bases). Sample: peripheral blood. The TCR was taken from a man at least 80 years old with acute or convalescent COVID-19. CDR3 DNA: TGTGCCAGCAGCTCCGGACTTACGATAGATACGCAGTATTTT. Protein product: CASSSGLTIDTQYF.